This entry lists 9 T cell receptor beta chains sequenced from one sample in a study of blood T cell repertoires in COVID-19. Profiling relied on immunoSEQ multiplex PCR, and the TCRdb table lists in-frame clones only, not all of them. The table includes approximately 100,000 clones, 85% detected once. Sequenced input: peripheral blood. These receptors all stem from a man at least 80 years old with acute or convalescent COVID-19.

The chain is built from TRBV28 and TRBJ2-5; D may be TRBD2 (5 bases). From germline, CDR1 is MDHEN and CDR2 SYDVKM. The CDR3 extends over 11 amino acids. V was clipped by 4 bases and J by 5 bases, with 5 bases between them. The CDR3 region has the DNA TGTGCCAGCAGTTGGAGGGAGACCCAGTACTTC. Its translation: CASSWRETQYF.

This clone occurred a few times. The sample contains more than one DNA sequence encoding this CDR3. This chain uses TRBV29-1 with TRBJ2-1, with 7 bases matching TRBD1. CDR3 length: 15 amino acids. Losses at the gene ends were 4 bases for V and 0 bases for J; bases not matched to a gene: 6. Germline CDR1 SQVTM, CDR2 ANQGSEA. CDR3 region: CSVGSAGGSYNEQFF. CDR3 coding DNA: TGCAGCGTTGGATCGGCAGGGGGCTCCTACAATGAGCAGTTCTTC.

This clone was seen a single time. The chain is built from TRBV9 and TRBJ2-2, with TRBD1 identical over 9 bases. The V gene end was trimmed by 0 bases and the J gene end by 4 bases; junction bases not matched to a gene: 7. Germline V gene lookup returns CDR1 SGDLS and CDR2 YYNGEE. This CDR3 comprises 17 residues. For the CDR3, the DNA is TGTGCCAGCAGCGTAGTAACAGGGGGCCCCGGCACCGGGGAGCTGTTTTTT. Translation: CASSVVTGGPGTGELFF.

The chain couples TRBV6-5 to TRBJ1-1; D not resolved. V was cut by 0 bases and J by 0 bases, with 8 bases left in between. Per the germline V gene, CDR1 is MNHEY and CDR2 is SVGAGI. The CDR3 runs to 15 residues. The CDR3 nucleotides are TGTGCCAGCAGTTACTCGAGCGGGGTGAACACTGAAGCTTTCTTT. Amino acid sequence: CASSYSSGVNTEAFF.

The DNA of the CDR3 is TGTGCCAGCAGTAATCCAGATACGCAGTATTTT. Translated, it gives CASSNPDTQYF. V is TRBV7-8 and J is TRBJ2-3, with D unresolved. CDR1 and CDR2 from the germline V gene are SGHVS and FQNEAQ. The CDR3 loop spans 11 amino acids. Between the trimmed V and J ends, which lost 6 bases and 4 bases, there was a span of 5 bases.

Turning to this clone: It may be a read error: a sequence one base away is much more abundant. J is TRBJ2-5 and V is TRBV7-3; TRBD2 aligns across 9 bases. Germline V CDR1 and CDR2: SGHTA, FQGTGA. The CDR3 covers 16 residues. CDR3 loop: CASSLKASGVKETRYF. The CDR3 DNA reads TGTGCCAGCAGCTTAAAGGCTAGCGGGGTGAAAGAGACCCGGTACTTC.

The chain joins TRBV5-1 to TRBJ2-5, with TRBD2 matching 9 bases. After removal of 1 base from V and 2 bases from J, the junction contained 0 bases not matched to a gene. The CDR3 is made up of 14 amino acids. The germline gives CDR1 SGHRS, CDR2 YFSETQ. The CDR3 region is CASSLLAGQETQYF. The CDR3 DNA reads as TGCGCCAGCAGCTTGCTAGCGGGACAAGAGACCCAGTACTTC.

The chain carries TRBV7-9 and TRBJ1-2; D is uncertain. CDR1 is SEHNR and CDR2 is FQNEAQ in the germline V gene (reference sequence). The CDR3 is 15 residues long. V lost 6 bases and J lost 4, with 18 bases in between. CDR3 coding DNA: TGTGCCAGCAGTCCCCGGGATCCCGCTACCTATGGCTACACCTTC. Its protein product is CASSPRDPATYGYTF.

This sequence joins TRBV24-1 and TRBJ1-5; no definite D call. V was pared by 2 bases and J by 15 bases, with 7 bases between. CDR1 KGHDR and CDR2 SFDVKD come from the germline V gene. The CDR3 runs to 10 residues. Here the CDR3 reads CATSDSVMHF. In DNA, the CDR3 is TGTGCCACCAGTGATTCCGTTATGCATTTT.